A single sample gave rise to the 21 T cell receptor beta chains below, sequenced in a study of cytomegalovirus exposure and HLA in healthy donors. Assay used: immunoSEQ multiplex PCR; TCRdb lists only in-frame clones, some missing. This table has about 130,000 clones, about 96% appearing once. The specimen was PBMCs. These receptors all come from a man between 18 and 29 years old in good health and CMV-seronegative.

DNA of the CDR3: TGCGCCAGCAGCCTACTGCCACAGGGGAATTATGAGCAGTTCTTC. Protein: CASSLLPQGNYEQFF. This sequence joins TRBV4-3 and TRBJ2-1; 7 bases agree with TRBD1. Trimming at V came to 4 bases and at J to 8 bases, leaving 11 bases not matched to a gene. This CDR3 comprises 15 residues. Per germline, CDR1 LGHNA and CDR2 YSLEER.

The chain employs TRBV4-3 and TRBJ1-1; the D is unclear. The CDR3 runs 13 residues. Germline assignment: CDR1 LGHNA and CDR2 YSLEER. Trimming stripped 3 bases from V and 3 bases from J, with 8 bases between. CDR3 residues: CASSQRRYTEAFF. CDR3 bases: TGCGCCAGCAGCCAGAGAAGATACACTGAAGCTTTCTTT.

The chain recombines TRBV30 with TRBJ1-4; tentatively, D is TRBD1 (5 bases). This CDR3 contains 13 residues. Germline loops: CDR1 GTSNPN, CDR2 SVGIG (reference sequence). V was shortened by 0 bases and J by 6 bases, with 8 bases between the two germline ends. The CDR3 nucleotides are TGTGCCTGGAGTGTACGGGGGGATGAAAAACTGTTTTTT. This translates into CAWSVRGDEKLFF.

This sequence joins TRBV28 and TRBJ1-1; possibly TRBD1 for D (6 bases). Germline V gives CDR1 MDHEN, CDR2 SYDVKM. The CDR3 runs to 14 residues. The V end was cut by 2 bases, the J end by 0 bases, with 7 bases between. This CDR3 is CASSLGGMNTEAFF. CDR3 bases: TGTGCCAGCAGTTTAGGGGGCATGAACACTGAAGCTTTCTTT.

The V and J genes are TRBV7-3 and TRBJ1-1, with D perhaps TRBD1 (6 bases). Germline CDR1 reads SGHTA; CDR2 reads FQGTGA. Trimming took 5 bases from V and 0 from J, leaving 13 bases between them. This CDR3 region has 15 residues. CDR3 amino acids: CASSRTANMNTEAFF. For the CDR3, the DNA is TGTGCCAGCAGCAGGACAGCTAATATGAACACTGAAGCTTTCTTT.

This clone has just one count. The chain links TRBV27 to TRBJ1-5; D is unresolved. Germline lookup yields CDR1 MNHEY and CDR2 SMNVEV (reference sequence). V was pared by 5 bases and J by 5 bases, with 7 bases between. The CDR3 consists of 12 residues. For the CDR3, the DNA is TGTGCCAGCAGTCCCCTCGATCAGCCCCAGCATTTT. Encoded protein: CASSPLDQPQHF.

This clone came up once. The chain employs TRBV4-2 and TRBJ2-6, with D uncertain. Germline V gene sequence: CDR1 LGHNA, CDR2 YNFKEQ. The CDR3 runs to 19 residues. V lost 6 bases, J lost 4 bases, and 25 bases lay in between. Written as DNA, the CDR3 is TGTGCCAGCAGTCCTACGTGGGCTCTCTCCACCCCCGGGGCCAACGTCCTGACTTTC. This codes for CASSPTWALSTPGANVLTF.

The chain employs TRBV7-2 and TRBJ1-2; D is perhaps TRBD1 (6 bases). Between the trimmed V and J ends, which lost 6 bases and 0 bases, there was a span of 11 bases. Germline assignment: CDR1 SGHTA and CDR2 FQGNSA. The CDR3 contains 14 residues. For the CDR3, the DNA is TGTGCCAGCAGTCATGACAGGACTAACTATGGCTACACCTTC. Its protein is CASSHDRTNYGYTF. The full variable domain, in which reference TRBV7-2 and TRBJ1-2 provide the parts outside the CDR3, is GAGVSQSPSNKVTEKGKDVELRCDPISGHTALYWYRQSLGQGLEFLIYFQGNSAPDKSGLPSDRFSAERTGGSVSTLTIQRTQQEDSAVYLCASSHDRTNYGYTFGSGTRLTVV.

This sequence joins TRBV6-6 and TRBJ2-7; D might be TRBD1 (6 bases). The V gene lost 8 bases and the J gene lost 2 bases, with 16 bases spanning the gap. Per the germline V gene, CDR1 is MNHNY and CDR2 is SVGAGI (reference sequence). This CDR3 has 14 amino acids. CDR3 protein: CASSGRGRTYEQYF. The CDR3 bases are TGTGCCAGCTCTGGAAGGGGGAGAACCTACGAGCAGTACTTC.

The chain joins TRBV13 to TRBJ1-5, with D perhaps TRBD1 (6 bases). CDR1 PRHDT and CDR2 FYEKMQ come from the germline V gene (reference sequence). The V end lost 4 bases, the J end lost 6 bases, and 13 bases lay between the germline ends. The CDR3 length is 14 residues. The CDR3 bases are TGTGCCAGCAGCTCACAGGGTCGAGGTCAGCCCCAGCATTTT. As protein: CASSSQGRGQPQHF.

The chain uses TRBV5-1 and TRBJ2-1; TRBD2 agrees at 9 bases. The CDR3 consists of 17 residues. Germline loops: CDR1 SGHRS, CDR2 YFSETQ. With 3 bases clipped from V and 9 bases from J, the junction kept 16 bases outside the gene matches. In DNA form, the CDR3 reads TGCGCCAGCAGCTCCCAGGTCGCGGGAGGGCCCATTGGTGAGCAGTTCTTC. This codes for CASSSQVAGGPIGEQFF.

For the CDR3, the DNA is TGCAGCGTTGAAGATAGATCTACTTTGTCAGATACGCAGTATTTT. Translated: CSVEDRSTLSDTQYF. The chain is built from TRBV29-1 and TRBJ2-3; D ambiguous. The CDR3 is 15 amino acids. In germline, CDR1 is SQVTM, CDR2 ANQGSEA. Trimming left V 0 bases short and J 4 bases short, with 14 bases between.

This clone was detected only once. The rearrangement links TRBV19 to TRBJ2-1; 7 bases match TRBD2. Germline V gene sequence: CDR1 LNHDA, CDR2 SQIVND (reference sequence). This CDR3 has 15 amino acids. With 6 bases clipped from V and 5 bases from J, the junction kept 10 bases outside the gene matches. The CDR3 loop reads CASRSSGIMDNEQFF. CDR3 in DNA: TGTGCCAGTAGATCTAGCGGTATAATGGACAATGAGCAGTTCTTC.

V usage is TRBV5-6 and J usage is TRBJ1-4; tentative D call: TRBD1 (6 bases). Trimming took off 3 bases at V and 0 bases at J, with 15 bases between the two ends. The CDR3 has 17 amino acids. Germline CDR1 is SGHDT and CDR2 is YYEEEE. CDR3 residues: CASSSTGPSATNEKLFF. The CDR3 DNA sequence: TGTGCCAGCAGCTCGACAGGCCCCTCTGCAACTAATGAAAAACTGTTTTTT.

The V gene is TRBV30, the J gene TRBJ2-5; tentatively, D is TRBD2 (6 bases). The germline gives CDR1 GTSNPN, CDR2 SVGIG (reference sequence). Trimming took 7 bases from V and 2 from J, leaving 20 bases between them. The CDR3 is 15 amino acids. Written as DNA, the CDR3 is TGTGCCTCAATTTATACGGGGGTTGGGCAAGAGACCCAGTACTTC. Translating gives CASIYTGVGQETQYF.

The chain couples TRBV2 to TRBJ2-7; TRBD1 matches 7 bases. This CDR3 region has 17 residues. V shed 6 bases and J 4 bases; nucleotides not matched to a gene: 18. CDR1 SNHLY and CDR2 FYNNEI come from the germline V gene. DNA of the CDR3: TGTGCCAGCAGGAAATTTTTTACAGGGGAATCCCCTTACGAGCAGTACTTC. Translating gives CASRKFFTGESPYEQYF.

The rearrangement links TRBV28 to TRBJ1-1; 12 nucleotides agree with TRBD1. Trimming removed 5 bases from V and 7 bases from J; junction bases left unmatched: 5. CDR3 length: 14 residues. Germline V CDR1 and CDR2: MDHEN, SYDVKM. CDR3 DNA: TGTGCCAGCAGTGGGGGACAGGGGGCGAGTGAAGCTTTCTTT. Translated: CASSGGQGASEAFF.

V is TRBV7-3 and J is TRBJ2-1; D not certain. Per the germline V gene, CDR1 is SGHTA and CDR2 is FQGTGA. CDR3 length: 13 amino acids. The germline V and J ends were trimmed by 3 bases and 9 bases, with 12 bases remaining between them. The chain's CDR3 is CASSFSEGAEQFF. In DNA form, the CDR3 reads TGTGCCAGCAGCTTTTCCGAAGGAGCTGAGCAGTTCTTC.

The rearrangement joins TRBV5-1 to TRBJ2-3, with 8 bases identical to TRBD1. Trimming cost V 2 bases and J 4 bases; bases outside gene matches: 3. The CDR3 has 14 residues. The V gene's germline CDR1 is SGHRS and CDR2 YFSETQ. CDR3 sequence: CASSLQGEADTQYF. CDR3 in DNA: TGCGCCAGCAGCTTACAGGGGGAAGCAGATACGCAGTATTTT.

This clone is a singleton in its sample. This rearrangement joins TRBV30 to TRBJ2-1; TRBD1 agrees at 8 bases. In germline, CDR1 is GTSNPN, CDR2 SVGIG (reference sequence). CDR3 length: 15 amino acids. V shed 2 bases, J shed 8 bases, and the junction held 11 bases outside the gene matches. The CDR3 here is CAWSYGQGAWYEQFF. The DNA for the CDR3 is TGTGCCTGGAGTTACGGACAGGGTGCCTGGTATGAGCAGTTCTTC.

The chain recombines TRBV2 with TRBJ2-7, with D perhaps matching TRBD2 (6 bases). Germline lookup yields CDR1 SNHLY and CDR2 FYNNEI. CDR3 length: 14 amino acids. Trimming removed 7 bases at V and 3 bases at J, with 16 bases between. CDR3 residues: CASTVGFSGYEQYF. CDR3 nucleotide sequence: TGTGCCAGCACGGTAGGGTTTAGCGGCTACGAGCAGTACTTC. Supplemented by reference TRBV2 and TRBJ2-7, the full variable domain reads EPEVTQTPSHQVTQMGQEVILRCVPISNHLYFYWYRQILGQKVEFLVSFYNNEISEKSEIFDDQFSVERPDGSNFTLKIRSTKLEDSAMYFCASTVGFSGYEQYFGPGTRLTVT.